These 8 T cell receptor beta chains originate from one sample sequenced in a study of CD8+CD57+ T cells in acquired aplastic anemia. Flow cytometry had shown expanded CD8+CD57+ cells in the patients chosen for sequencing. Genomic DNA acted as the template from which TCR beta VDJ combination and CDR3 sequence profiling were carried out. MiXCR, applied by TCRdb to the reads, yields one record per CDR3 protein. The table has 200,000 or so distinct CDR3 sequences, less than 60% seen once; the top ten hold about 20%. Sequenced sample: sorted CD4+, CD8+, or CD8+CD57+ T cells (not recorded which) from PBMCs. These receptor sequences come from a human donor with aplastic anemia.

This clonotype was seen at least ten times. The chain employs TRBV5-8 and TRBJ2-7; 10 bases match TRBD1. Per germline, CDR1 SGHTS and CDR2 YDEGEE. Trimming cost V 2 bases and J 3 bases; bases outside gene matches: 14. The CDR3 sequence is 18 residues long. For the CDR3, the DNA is TGTGCCAGCAGCTTATTGGGGACAGGGGTCACCGAACTCTACGAGCAGTACTTC. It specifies CASSLLGTGVTELYEQYF.

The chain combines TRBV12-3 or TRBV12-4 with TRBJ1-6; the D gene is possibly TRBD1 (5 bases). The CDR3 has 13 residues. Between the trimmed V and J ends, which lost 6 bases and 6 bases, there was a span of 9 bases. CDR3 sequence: CASRGLRNSPLHF. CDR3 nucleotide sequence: TGTGCCAGCAGGGGGCTGCGTAATTCACCCCTCCACTTT.

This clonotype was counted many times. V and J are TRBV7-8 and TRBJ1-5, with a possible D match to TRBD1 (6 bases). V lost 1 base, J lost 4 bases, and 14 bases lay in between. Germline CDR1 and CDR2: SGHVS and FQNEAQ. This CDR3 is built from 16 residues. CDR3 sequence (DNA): TGTGCCAGCAGCTTAGACACCGGGACACGAAATCAGCCCCAGCATTTT. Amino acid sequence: CASSLDTGTRNQPQHF.

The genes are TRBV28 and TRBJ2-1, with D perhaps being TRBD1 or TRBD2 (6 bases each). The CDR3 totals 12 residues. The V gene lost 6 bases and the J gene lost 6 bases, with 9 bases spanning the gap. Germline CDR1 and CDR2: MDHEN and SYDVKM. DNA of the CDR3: TGTGCCAGCAGCGAGGGGGGCAATGAGCAGTTCTTC. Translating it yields CASSEGGNEQFF.

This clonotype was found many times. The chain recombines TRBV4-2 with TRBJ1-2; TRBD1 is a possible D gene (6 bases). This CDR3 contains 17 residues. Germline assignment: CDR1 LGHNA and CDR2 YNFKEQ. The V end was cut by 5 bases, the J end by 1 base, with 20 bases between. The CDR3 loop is CASSLRGGGRGNYGYTF. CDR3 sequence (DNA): TGTGCCAGCAGCTTGCGCGGGGGGGGCCGGGGTAACTATGGCTACACCTTC.

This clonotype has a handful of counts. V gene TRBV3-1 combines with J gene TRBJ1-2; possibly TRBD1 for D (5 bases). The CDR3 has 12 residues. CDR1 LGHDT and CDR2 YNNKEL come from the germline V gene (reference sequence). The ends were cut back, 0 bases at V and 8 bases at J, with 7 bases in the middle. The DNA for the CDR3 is TGTGCCAGCAGCCAAGAGAGGGGAGGCTACACCTTC. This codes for CASSQERGGYTF.

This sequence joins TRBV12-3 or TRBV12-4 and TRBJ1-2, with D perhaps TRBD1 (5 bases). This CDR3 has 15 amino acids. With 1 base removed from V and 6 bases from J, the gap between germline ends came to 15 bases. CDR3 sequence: CASSLVGRDRDGYTF. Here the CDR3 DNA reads TGTGCCAGCAGTTTAGTCGGCAGGGATCGTGATGGCTACACCTTC.

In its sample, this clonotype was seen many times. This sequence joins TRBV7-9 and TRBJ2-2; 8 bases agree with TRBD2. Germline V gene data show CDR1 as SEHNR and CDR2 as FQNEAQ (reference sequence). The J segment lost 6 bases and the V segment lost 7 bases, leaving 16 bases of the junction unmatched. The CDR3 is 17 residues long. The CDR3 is CASTLRLTGGPSGELFF. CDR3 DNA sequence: TGTGCCAGCACCCTTAGACTTACGGGGGGGCCGTCCGGGGAGCTGTTTTTT. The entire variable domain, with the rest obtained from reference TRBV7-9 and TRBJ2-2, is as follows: DTGVSQNPRHKITKRGQNVTFRCDPISEHNRLYWYRQTLGQGPEFLTYFQNEAQLEKSRLLSDRFSAERPKGSFSTLEIQRTEQGDSAMYLCASTLRLTGGPSGELFFGEGSRLTVL.